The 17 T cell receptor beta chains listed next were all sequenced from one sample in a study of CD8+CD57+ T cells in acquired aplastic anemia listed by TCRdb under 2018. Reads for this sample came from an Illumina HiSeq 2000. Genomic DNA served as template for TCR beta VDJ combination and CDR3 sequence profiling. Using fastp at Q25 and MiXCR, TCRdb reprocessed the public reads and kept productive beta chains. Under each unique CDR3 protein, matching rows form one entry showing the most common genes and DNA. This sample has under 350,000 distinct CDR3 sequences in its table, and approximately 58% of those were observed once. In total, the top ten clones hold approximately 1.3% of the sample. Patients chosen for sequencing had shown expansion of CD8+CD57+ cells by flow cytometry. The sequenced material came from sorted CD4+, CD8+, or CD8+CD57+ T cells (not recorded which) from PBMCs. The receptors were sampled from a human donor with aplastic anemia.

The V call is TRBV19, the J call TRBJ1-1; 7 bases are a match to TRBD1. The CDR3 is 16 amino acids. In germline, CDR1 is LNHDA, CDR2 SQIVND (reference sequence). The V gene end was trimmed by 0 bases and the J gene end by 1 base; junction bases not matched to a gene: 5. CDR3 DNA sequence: TGTGCCAGTAGTATAGATGCCGGACAGGCGAACACTGAAGCTTTCTTT. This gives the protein CASSIDAGQANTEAFF.

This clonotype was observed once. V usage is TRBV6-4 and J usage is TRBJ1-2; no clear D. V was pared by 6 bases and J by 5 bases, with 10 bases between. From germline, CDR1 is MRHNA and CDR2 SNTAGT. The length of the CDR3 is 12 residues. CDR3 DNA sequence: TGTGCCAGCAGACCAACGGGGTATGGCTACACCTTC. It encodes CASRPTGYGYTF.

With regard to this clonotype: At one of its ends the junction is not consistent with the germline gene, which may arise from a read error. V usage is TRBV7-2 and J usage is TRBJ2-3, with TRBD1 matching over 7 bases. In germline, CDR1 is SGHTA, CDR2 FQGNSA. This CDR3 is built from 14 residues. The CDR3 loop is CAGSLGLGGDTQYF. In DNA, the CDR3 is TGTGCCGGCAGCTTAGGGCTAGGGGGCGATACGCAGTATTTT.

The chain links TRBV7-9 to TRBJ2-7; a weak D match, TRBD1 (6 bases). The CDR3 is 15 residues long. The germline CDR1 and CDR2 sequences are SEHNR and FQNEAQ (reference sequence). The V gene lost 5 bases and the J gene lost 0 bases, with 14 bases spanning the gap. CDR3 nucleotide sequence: TGTGCCAGCAGCGAAAGACAGGCCAACTCCTACGAGCAGTACTTC. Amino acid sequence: CASSERQANSYEQYF.

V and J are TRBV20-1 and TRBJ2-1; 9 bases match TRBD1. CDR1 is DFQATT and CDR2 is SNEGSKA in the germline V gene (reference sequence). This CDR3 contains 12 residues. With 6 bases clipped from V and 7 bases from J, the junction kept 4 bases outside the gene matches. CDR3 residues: CSADGTGNEQFF. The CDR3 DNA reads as TGCAGTGCAGACGGGACAGGGAATGAGCAGTTCTTC.

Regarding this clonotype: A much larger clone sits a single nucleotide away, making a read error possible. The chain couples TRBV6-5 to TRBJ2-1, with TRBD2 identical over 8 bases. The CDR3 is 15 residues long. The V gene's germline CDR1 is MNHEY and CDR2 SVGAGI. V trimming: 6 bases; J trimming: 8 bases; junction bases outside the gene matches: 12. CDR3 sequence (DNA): TGTGCCAGCAGAGTCAGCGGGGGATCTTACGATGAGCAGTTCTTC. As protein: CASRVSGGSYDEQFF.

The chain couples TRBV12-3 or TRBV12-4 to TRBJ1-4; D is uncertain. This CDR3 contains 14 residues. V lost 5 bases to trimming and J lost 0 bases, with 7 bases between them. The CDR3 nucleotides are TGTGCCAGCAGTCGCGGTTCAACTAATGAAAAACTGTTTTTT. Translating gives CASSRGSTNEKLFF.

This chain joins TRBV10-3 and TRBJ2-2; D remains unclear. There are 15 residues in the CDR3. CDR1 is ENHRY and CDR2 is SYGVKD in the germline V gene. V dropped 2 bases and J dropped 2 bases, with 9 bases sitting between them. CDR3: CAISEPKANTGELFF. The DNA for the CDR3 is TGTGCCATCAGTGAGCCCAAGGCTAACACCGGGGAGCTGTTTTTT.

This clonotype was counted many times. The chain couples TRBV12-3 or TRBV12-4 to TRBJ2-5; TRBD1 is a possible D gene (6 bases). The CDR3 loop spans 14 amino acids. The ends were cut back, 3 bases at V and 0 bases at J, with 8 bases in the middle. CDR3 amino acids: CASSLGANQETQYF. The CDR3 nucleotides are TGTGCCAGCAGTTTGGGGGCGAACCAAGAGACCCAGTACTTC.

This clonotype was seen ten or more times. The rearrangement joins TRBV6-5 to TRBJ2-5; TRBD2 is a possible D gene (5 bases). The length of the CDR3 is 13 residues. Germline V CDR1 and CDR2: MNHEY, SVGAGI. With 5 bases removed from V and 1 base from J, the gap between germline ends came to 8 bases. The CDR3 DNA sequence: TGTGCCAGCAGTCAGGACTTCCAAGAGACCCAGTACTTC. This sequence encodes CASSQDFQETQYF.

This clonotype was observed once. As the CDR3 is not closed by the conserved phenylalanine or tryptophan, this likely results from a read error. This CDR3 reads CASRNQETQYS. The CDR3, as DNA: TGTGCCAGCAGAAACCAAGAGACCCAGTACTCC. The V gene is TRBV12-3 or TRBV12-4, the J gene TRBJ2-5; D is ambiguous. Trimming left V 6 bases short and J 0 bases short, with 2 bases between. The CDR3 contains 11 residues.

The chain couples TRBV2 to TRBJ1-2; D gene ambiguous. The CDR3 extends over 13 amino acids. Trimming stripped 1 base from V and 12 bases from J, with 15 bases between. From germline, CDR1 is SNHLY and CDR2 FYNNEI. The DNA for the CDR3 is TGTGCCAGCAGTGAAGGATCCCGGCAGACGAACACCTTC. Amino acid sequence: CASSEGSRQTNTF. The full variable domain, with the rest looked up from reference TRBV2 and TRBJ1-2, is EPEVTQTPSHQVTQMGQEVILRCVPISNHLYFYWYRQILGQKVEFLVSFYNNEISEKSEIFDDQFSVERPDGSNFTLKIRSTKLEDSAMYFCASSEGSRQTNTFGSGTRLTVV.

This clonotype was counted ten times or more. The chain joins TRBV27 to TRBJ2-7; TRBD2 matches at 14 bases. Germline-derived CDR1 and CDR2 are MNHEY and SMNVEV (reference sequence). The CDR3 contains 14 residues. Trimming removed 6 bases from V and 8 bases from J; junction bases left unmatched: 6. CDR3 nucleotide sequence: TGTGCCAGCAGGCCGGGACTAGCGGGAGAAAAGCAGTACTTC. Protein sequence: CASRPGLAGEKQYF.

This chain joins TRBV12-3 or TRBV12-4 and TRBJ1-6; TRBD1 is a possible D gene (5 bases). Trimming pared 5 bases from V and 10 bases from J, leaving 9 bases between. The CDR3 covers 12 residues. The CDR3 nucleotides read TGTGCCAGCAGTGGGGACGGCTCACCCCTCCACTTT. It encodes CASSGDGSPLHF.

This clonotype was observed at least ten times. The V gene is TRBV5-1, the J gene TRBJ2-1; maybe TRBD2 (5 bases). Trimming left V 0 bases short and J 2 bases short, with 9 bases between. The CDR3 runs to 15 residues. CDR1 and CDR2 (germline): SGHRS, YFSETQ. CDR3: CASSLDSVAYNEQFF. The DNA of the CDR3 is TGCGCCAGCAGCTTGGATAGCGTGGCCTACAATGAGCAGTTCTTC. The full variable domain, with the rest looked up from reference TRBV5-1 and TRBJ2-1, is KAGVTQTPRYLIKTRGQQVTLSCSPISGHRSVSWYQQTPGQGLQFLFEYFSETQRNKGNFPGRFSGRQFSNSRSEMNVSTLELGDSALYLCASSLDSVAYNEQFFGPGTRLTVL.

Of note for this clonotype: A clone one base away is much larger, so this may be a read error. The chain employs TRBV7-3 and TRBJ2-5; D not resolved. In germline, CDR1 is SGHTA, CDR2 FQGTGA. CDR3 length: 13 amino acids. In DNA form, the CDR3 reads TGTGCCAGCAGCGAACATCCTAAAGAGACCCAGCACTTC. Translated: CASSEHPKETQHF.

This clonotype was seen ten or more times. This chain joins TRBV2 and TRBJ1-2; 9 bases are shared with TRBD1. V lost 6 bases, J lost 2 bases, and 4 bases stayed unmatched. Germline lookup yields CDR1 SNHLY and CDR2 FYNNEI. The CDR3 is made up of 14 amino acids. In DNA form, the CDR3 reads TGTGCCAGCAGGCGACAGGGGGACAACTATGGCTACACCTTC. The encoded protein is CASRRQGDNYGYTF.